This TCR beta chain stems from a study of blood T cells in healthy people across ages. Together with a sample-barcoded 5' primer, a J-beta primer mix was included in a second PCR lasting roughly 6 to 12 cycles. TCRdb processed the 5' RACE reads anew with MiXCR; each CDR3 protein has one entry. The repertoire holds about 1.4 million distinct CDR3 sequences, around 59% seen once, with 6.7% in the top ten. Broader study findings: The fall in TCR beta diversity per million T cells was roughly linear with age.

This CDR3 contains 14 residues. Germline V lookup: CDR1 KGHDR, CDR2 SFDVKD. V trimming: 10 bases; J trimming: 3 bases; junction bases outside the gene matches: 7. In regard to this clonotype: Its antigen is still unknown.

The TCR sequence derives from a young man in good health. Source material: blood. The chain has TRBV24-1 and TRBJ1-4; 7 nucleotides agree with TRBD1. The CDR3, as DNA: TGTGCCACGACAGGGAGCGTCCCTAATGAAAAACTGTTTTTT. It encodes CATTGSVPNEKLFF.